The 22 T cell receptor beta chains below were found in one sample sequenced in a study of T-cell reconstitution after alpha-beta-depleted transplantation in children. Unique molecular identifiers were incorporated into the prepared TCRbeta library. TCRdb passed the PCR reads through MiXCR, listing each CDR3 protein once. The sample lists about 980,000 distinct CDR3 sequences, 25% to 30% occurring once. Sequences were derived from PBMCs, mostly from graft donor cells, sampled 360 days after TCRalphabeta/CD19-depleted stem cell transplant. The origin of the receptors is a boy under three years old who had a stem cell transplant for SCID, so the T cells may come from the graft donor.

The CDR3 DNA sequence: TGTGCCAGCAGTTTATACGGGGCGGGGGAGACCCAGTACTTC. This codes for CASSLYGAGETQYF. The chain couples TRBV12-3 or TRBV12-4 to TRBJ2-5, with D perhaps matching TRBD2 (6 bases). This CDR3 has 14 amino acids. Deletions cut 2 bases from V and 5 bases from J, with 12 bases between.

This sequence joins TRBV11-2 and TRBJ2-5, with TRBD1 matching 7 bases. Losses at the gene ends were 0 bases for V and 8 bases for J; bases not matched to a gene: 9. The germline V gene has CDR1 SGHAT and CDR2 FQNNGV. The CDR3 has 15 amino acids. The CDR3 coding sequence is TGTGCCAGCAGCTTAGATCCCGGACAGGCCGAAACCCAGTACTTC. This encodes CASSLDPGQAETQYF. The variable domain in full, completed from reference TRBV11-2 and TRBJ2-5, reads EAGVAQSPRYKIIEKRQSVAFWCNPISGHATLYWYQQILGQGPKLLIQFQNNGVVDDSQLPKDRFSAERLKGVDSTLKIQPAKLEDSAVYLCASSLDPGQAETQYFGPGTRLLVL.

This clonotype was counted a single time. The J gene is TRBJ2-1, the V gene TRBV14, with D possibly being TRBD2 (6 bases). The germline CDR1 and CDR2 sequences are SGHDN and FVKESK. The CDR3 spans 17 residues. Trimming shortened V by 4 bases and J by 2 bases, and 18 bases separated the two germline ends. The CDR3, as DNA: TGTGCCAGCAGCCCTCGTAGTTTGGGGGGTGCCTACAATGAGCAGTTCTTC. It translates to CASSPRSLGGAYNEQFF.

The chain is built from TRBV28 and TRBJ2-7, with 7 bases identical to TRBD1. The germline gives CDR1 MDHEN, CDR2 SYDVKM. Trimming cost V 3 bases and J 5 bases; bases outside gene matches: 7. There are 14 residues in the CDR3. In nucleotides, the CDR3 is TGTGCCAGCAGTTTCCTGACAGGGATCGACGAGCAGTACTTC. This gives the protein CASSFLTGIDEQYF.

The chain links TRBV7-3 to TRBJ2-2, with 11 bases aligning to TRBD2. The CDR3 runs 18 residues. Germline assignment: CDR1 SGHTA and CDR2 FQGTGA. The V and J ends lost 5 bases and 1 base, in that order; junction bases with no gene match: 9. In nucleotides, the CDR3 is TGTGCCAGCAGCCGACCCTCTCTAGCGGGGGGGAACACCGGGGAGCTGTTTTTT. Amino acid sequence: CASSRPSLAGGNTGELFF.

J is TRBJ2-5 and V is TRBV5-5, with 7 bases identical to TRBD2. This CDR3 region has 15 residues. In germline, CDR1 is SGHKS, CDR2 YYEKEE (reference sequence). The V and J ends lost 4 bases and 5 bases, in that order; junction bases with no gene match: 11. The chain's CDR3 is CASSAKGPGGETQYF. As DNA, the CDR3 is TGTGCCAGCAGCGCCAAAGGGCCGGGGGGTGAGACCCAGTACTTC.

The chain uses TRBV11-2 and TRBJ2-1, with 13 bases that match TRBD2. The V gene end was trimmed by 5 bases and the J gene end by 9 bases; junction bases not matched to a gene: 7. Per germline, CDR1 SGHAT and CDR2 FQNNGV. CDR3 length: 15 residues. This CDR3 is CASSKTSGGSGEQFF. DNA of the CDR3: TGTGCCAGCAGCAAGACTAGCGGGGGGTCCGGTGAGCAGTTCTTC. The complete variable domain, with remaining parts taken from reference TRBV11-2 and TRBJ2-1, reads EAGVAQSPRYKIIEKRQSVAFWCNPISGHATLYWYQQILGQGPKLLIQFQNNGVVDDSQLPKDRFSAERLKGVDSTLKIQPAKLEDSAVYLCASSKTSGGSGEQFFGPGTRLTVL.

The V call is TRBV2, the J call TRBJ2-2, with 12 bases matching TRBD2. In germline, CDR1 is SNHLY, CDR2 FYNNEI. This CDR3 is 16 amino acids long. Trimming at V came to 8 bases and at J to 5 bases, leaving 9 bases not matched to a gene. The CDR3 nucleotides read TGTGCCAGCCGGACTAGCGGGGCGATCGGGACCGGGGAGCTGTTTTTT. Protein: CASRTSGAIGTGELFF.

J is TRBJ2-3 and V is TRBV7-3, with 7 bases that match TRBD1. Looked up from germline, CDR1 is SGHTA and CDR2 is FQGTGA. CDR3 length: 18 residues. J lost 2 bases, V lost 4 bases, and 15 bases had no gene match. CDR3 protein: CASSYGYPGQRLTDTQYF. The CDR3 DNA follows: TGTGCCAGCAGCTACGGTTACCCGGGACAGAGACTCACAGATACGCAGTATTTT.

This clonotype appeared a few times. As DNA, the CDR3 is TGTGCCAGCAGTTTACTCGGACATACCTACGAGCAGTACTTC. Its protein is CASSLLGHTYEQYF. This chain connects TRBV12-3 or TRBV12-4 to TRBJ2-7, with a weak D call TRBD1 (5 bases). V was pared by 2 bases and J by 2 bases, with 10 bases between. This CDR3 spans 14 amino acids.

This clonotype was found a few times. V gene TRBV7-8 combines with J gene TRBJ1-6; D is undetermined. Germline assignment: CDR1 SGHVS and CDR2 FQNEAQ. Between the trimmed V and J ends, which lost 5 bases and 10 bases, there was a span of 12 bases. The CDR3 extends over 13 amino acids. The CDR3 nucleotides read TGTGCCAGCAGCCCGATGTCGGAGTCACCCCTCCACTTT. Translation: CASSPMSESPLHF.

The CDR3 DNA reads TGCAGTGCTAGAGATGATCGGGGACTAGCGCGTAATGAGCAGTTCTTC. Residues: CSARDDRGLARNEQFF. This sequence joins TRBV20-1 and TRBJ2-1; 10 bases agree with TRBD2. The CDR3 is 16 amino acids. Germline values: CDR1 DFQATT, CDR2 SNEGSKA (reference sequence). Germline trimming cut 0 bases from V and 7 bases from J; bases unmatched to any gene: 9.

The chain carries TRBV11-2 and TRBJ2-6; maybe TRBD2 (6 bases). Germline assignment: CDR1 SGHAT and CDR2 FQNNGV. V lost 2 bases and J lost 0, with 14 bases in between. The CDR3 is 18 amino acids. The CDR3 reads CASSLYGGSLSGANVLTF. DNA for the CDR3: TGTGCCAGCAGCTTATATGGGGGGTCCCTCTCTGGGGCCAACGTCCTGACTTTC.

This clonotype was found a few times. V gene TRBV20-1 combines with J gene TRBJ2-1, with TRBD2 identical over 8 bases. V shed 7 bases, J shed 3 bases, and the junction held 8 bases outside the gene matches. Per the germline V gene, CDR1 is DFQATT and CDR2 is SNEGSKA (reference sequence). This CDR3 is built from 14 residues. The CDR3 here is CSVHYSGIYNEQFF. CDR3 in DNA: TGCAGTGTTCACTATAGCGGGATCTACAATGAGCAGTTCTTC.

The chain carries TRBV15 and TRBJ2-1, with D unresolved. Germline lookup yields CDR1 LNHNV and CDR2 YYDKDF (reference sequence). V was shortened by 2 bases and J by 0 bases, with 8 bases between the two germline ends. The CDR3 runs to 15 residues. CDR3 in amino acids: CATSRSTTSYNEQFF. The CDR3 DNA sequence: TGTGCCACCAGCAGATCAACGACCTCCTACAATGAGCAGTTCTTC.

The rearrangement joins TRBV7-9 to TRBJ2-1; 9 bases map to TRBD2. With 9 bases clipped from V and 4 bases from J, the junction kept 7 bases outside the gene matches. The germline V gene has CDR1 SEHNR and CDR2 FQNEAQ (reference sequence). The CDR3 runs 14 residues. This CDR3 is CASLLAGEYNEQFF. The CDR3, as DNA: TGTGCCAGTTTGTTAGCGGGGGAGTACAATGAGCAGTTCTTC.

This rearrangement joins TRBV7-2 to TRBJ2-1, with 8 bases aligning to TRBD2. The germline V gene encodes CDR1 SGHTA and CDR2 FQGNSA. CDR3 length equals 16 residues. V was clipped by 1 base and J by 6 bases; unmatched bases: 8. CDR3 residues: CASSLVGGGRFNEQFF. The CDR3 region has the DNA TGTGCCAGCAGCTTAGTCGGCGGGGGGCGATTCAATGAGCAGTTCTTC.

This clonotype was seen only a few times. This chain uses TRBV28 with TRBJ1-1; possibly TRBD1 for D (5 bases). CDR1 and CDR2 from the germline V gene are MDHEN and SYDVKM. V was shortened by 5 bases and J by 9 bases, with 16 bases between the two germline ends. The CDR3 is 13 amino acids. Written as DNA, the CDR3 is TGTGCCAGCAGTCCCACGCCCCAGGGACAAGCTTTCTTT. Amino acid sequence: CASSPTPQGQAFF. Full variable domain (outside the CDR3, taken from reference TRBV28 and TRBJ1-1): DVKVTQSSRYLVKRTGEKVFLECVQDMDHENMFWYRQDPGLGLRLIYFSYDVKMKEKGDIPEGYSVSREKKERFSLILESASTNQTSMYLCASSPTPQGQAFFGQGTRLTVV.

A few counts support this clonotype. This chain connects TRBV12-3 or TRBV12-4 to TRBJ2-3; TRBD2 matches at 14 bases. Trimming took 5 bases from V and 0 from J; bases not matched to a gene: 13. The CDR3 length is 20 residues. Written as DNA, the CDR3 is TGTGCCAGCAGTCCGAACCTCGGGACTAGCGGGGGAGGGAGCACAGATACGCAGTATTTT. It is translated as CASSPNLGTSGGGSTDTQYF.

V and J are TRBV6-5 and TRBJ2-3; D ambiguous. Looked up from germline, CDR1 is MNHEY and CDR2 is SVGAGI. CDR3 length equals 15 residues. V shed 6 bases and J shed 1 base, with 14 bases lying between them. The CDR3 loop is CASSPYWVGTDTQYF. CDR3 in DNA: TGTGCCAGCAGCCCCTATTGGGTCGGCACAGATACGCAGTATTTT.

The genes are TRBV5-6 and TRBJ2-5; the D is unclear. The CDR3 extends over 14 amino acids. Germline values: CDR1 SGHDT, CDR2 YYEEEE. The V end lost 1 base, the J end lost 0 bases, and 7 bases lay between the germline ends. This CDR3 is CASSLRMYQETQYF. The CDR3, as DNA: TGTGCCAGCAGCTTGCGAATGTACCAAGAGACCCAGTACTTC.

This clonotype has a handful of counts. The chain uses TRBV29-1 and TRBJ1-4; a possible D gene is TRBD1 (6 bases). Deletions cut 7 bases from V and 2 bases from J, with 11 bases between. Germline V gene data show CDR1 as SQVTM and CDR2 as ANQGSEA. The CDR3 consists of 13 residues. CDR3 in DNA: TGCAGCGCGTTGGGGGCGACTAATGAAAAACTGTTTTTT. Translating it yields CSALGATNEKLFF.